The clone carrying this TCR beta chain was observed once. Its specificity is not known. The sample comes from a study of regulatory dendritic cells for organ transplantation. Whole-study findings and limits: Naive CD4+ and CD8+ repertoires were highly diverse; memory CD8+ was most oligoclonal.

V was cut by 2 bases and J by 11 bases, with 8 bases left in between. The CDR3 contains 11 residues. Germline-derived CDR1 and CDR2 are SGHNT and YYREEE (reference sequence). TCRdb's table, derived via immunoSEQ multiplex PCR, lists solely in-frame clones and lacks some. The data contain about 30,000 clones, about three quarters of them singletons. The chain carries TRBV5-4 and TRBJ2-1; a possible D gene is TRBD2 (6 bases). This receptor was identified in a human donor in good health. The sample comprised memory CD4+ T cells from blood. Sample subset: CD45RO+ memory T cells. The CDR3 region is CASSFRGKQFF. The DNA of the CDR3 is TGTGCCAGCAGCTTTCGGGGGAAGCAGTTCTTC. The whole variable domain, filled in from reference TRBV5-4 and TRBJ2-1, reads ETGVTQSPTHLIKTRGQQVTLRCSSQSGHNTVSWYQQALGQGPQFIFQYYREEENGRGNFPPRFSGLQFPNYSSELNVNALELDDSALYLCASSFRGKQFFGPGTRLTVL.